The 20 T cell receptor beta chains listed next were all sequenced from one sample in a study of blood T cell repertoires in COVID-19 (dated by TCRdb to the early 2020s). Library construction relied on the immunoSEQ multiplex PCR assay. The source is immuneACCESS, and TCRdb retained only in-frame sequences with V and J called. Part of the clones is not carried over; for the studies checked, unresolved V genes explain less than half of this, and the remainder is unexplained. Within this sample are about 15,000 clones, with 60% to 80% of them counted one time only. Together, the top ten hold 14% of the sample. Sequenced material: peripheral blood. The source of these receptors is a human donor in a cohort sampled during active COVID-19.

The CDR3 protein is CAWSAWETGGFNEKLFF. The CDR3 DNA sequence: TGTGCCTGGAGTGCCTGGGAGACAGGGGGCTTTAATGAAAAACTGTTTTTT. The chain links TRBV30 to TRBJ1-4; 10 positions agree with TRBD1. From germline, CDR1 is GTSNPN and CDR2 SVGIG (reference sequence). This CDR3 has 17 amino acids. Germline trimming cut 1 base from V and 4 bases from J; bases unmatched to any gene: 9.

The chain uses TRBV9 and TRBJ2-7, with D unresolved. Trimming left V 0 bases short and J 1 base short, with 5 bases between. CDR1 and CDR2 from the germline V gene are SGDLS and YYNGEE. The CDR3 runs 13 residues. CDR3 amino acids: CASSVGPSYEQYF. CDR3 nucleotides: TGTGCCAGCAGCGTAGGGCCTTCCTACGAGCAGTACTTC.

The chain is built from TRBV5-1 and TRBJ2-7, with 14 bases identical to TRBD2. Looked up from germline, CDR1 is SGHRS and CDR2 is YFSETQ. With V trimmed by 3 bases and J by 6 bases, 2 bases remained unmatched. This CDR3 region has 14 residues. The DNA for the CDR3 is TGCGCCAGCAGCTCGACTAGCGGGAGGGGCGAGCAGTACTTC. Translation: CASSSTSGRGEQYF.

The chain recombines TRBV28 with TRBJ2-7; a weak D match, TRBD1 (6 bases). With 6 bases removed from V and 0 bases from J, the gap between germline ends came to 9 bases. Germline lookup yields CDR1 MDHEN and CDR2 SYDVKM. The CDR3 has 13 residues. CDR3 nucleotides: TGTGCCAGCAGCTGGACAGACTCCTACGAGCAGTACTTC. Its translation is CASSWTDSYEQYF.

This chain joins TRBV10-2 and TRBJ2-6, with a possible D match to TRBD2 (5 bases). Per the germline V gene, CDR1 is WSHSY and CDR2 is SAAADI. Trimming took off 8 bases at V and 1 base at J, with 15 bases between the two ends. There are 16 residues in the CDR3. CDR3 region: CASAALTGSGANVLTF. In DNA form, the CDR3 reads TGCGCCAGCGCAGCGCTCACGGGGTCTGGGGCCAACGTCCTGACTTTC.

V usage is TRBV6-5 and J usage is TRBJ1-1; D ambiguous. The V gene's germline CDR1 is MNHEY and CDR2 SVGAGI. V lost 10 bases and J lost 4, with 22 bases in between. The CDR3 has 15 amino acids. The CDR3 loop reads CATSQSPGSGTEAFF. DNA of the CDR3: TGTGCCACCTCACAATCCCCGGGGTCCGGCACTGAAGCTTTCTTT.

The CDR3: CATSRDPRVTYEQYF. The CDR3 region has the DNA TGTGCCACCAGCAGAGATCCCAGGGTTACCTACGAGCAGTACTTC. The chain is built from TRBV15 and TRBJ2-7; D may be TRBD1 (5 bases). Germline CDR1 and CDR2: LNHNV and YYDKDF (reference sequence). V was pared by 0 bases and J by 2 bases, with 11 bases between. There are 15 residues in the CDR3. Full variable domain (rest looked up from reference TRBV15 and TRBJ2-7): DAMVIQNPRYQVTQFGKPVTLSCSQTLNHNVMYWYQQKSSQAPKLLFHYYDKDFNNEADTPDNFQSRRPNTSFCFLDIRSPGLGDTAMYLCATSRDPRVTYEQYFGPGTRLTVT.

The chain is built from TRBV14 and TRBJ2-2, with TRBD1 as a possible D gene (6 bases). Deletions cut 1 base from V and 5 bases from J, with 14 bases between. CDR1 is SGHDN and CDR2 is FVKESK in the germline V gene. The CDR3 has 16 residues. The CDR3 bases are TGTGCCAGCAGCCAAGTGGCCGGGCAGGGGACCGGGGAGCTGTTTTTT. It translates to CASSQVAGQGTGELFF.

The J gene is TRBJ2-2, the V gene TRBV2; 9 positions match TRBD2. The CDR3 extends over 16 amino acids. After removal of 7 bases from V and 6 bases from J, the junction contained 12 bases not matched to a gene. Germline V gene data show CDR1 as SNHLY and CDR2 as FYNNEI. The CDR3 sequence is CASKEQAGGPSGELFF. The CDR3 DNA sequence: TGTGCCAGCAAGGAACAGGCGGGGGGGCCGTCCGGGGAGCTGTTTTTT.

This clone has only a few counts. The J gene is TRBJ1-2, the V gene TRBV19; D is unresolved. This CDR3 is built from 14 residues. Trimming cost V 7 bases and J 13 bases, with 25 bases left between them. Germline V gene lookup returns CDR1 LNHDA and CDR2 SQIVND (reference sequence). For the CDR3, the DNA is TGTGCCAGTACTCTATTAGGAGGTTCGCCCCTCGTCACCTTC. Encoded protein: CASTLLGGSPLVTF.

The chain couples TRBV3-1 (or the pseudogene TRBV3-2) to TRBJ2-5; 9 nucleotides agree with TRBD1. Germline-derived CDR1 and CDR2 are LGHDT and YNNKEL (reference sequence). The CDR3 covers 16 residues. J lost 2 bases, V lost 4 bases, and 8 bases had no gene match. CDR3 residues: CASSPAGTGIQETQYF. CDR3 nucleotide sequence: TGTGCCAGCAGCCCAGCCGGGACAGGGATTCAAGAGACCCAGTACTTC.

The CDR3 reads CASSSGMGYEQYF. CDR3 in DNA: TGTGCCAGCAGTTCGGGGATGGGCTACGAGCAGTACTTC. The chain couples TRBV12-3 or TRBV12-4 to TRBJ2-7; weak D call: TRBD2 (5 bases). Trimming shortened V by 4 bases and J by 3 bases, and 10 bases separated the two germline ends. This CDR3 contains 13 residues.

The rearrangement uses TRBV23-1 and TRBJ2-2, with 11 bases that match TRBD1. TRBV23-1 is filed as an ORF, its function uncertain. Unmatched junction bases numbered 8, after V lost 1 base and J lost 7 bases. The CDR3 is made up of 17 amino acids. The CDR3 protein is CASSQLKGQGEHGELFF. The CDR3 bases are TGCGCCAGCAGTCAATTGAAGGGACAGGGGGAACACGGGGAGCTGTTTTTT.

CDR3 amino acids: CASSLRLAGSTDTQYF. CDR3 DNA sequence: TGTGCCAGCAGCCTACGACTAGCGGGGAGCACAGATACGCAGTATTTT. This chain links TRBV7-2 with TRBJ2-3; 11 bases fit TRBD2. With 5 bases clipped from V and 0 bases from J, the junction kept 4 bases outside the gene matches. CDR3 size: 16 residues. The germline CDR1 and CDR2 sequences are SGHTA and FQGNSA.

The CDR3 sequence is CASSAGQGIRNEQYF. The CDR3 nucleotides read TGTGCCAGCAGTGCGGGACAGGGGATAAGGAACGAGCAGTACTTC. This chain joins TRBV27 and TRBJ2-7; 10 bases are a match to TRBD1. Trimming took 5 bases from V and 5 from J; bases not matched to a gene: 9. The CDR3 length is 15 residues. Per the germline V gene, CDR1 is MNHEY and CDR2 is SMNVEV (reference sequence).

The chain has TRBV28 and TRBJ1-5; D remains ambiguous. This CDR3 is 11 amino acids long. Per germline, CDR1 MDHEN and CDR2 SYDVKM. Trimming stripped 6 bases from V and 9 bases from J, with 9 bases between. This chain's CDR3 is CASSSSRPQHF. As DNA, the CDR3 is TGTGCCAGCAGCTCCTCCCGGCCCCAGCATTTT. Full variable domain (missing parts from reference TRBV28 and TRBJ1-5): DVKVTQSSRYLVKRTGEKVFLECVQDMDHENMFWYRQDPGLGLRLIYFSYDVKMKEKGDIPEGYSVSREKKERFSLILESASTNQTSMYLCASSSSRPQHFGDGTRLSIL.

This clone occurred a few times. The chain uses TRBV19 and TRBJ1-1; 8 positions agree with TRBD1. CDR3 length: 16 amino acids. Germline V gene lookup returns CDR1 LNHDA and CDR2 SQIVND (reference sequence). After removal of 5 bases from V and 8 bases from J, the junction contained 16 bases not matched to a gene. DNA of the CDR3: TGTGCCAGTAGTCCCCAACCGATCCAGGGGGCGCAGGAAGCTTTCTTT. Translated, it gives CASSPQPIQGAQEAFF.

The rearrangement links TRBV11-2 to TRBJ2-4; weak D call: TRBD1 (6 bases). CDR1 is SGHAT, CDR2 FQNNGV, per germline. Between the trimmed V and J ends, which lost 3 bases and 7 bases, there was a span of 10 bases. The CDR3 totals 13 residues. As DNA, the CDR3 is TGTGCCAGCAGCTTTAACCAGGGGAACATTCAGTACTTC. This translates into CASSFNQGNIQYF.

V is TRBV7-8 and J is TRBJ2-1; TRBD2 aligns across 12 bases. Germline trimming cut 1 base from V and 5 bases from J; bases unmatched to any gene: 0. The germline CDR1 and CDR2 sequences are SGHVS and FQNEAQ. The CDR3 has 15 residues. CDR3 loop: CASSLGTSGNNEQFF. The CDR3 DNA sequence: TGTGCCAGCAGCTTAGGGACTAGCGGGAACAATGAGCAGTTCTTC.

This clone was observed a few times. The chain has TRBV5-4 and TRBJ2-3; maybe TRBD1 (6 bases). Between the trimmed V and J ends, which lost 2 bases and 4 bases, there was a span of 14 bases. This CDR3 has 15 amino acids. Per the germline V gene, CDR1 is SGHNT and CDR2 is YYREEE (reference sequence). The CDR3 bases are TGTGCCAGCAGCTTCGATTTACAGGGTGCAGATACGCAGTATTTT. Residues: CASSFDLQGADTQYF.